This T cell receptor (beta chain) originates from a study of blood T cells in healthy people across ages. Study at large: T cells yielded about one barcoded beta molecule per two cells through template switching.

The CDR3 spans 16 residues. Germline CDR1 DFQATT, CDR2 SNEGSKA (reference sequence). A sample-barcoded 5' primer and a J-beta primer mix were used in a second PCR of roughly 7 to 11 cycles. Each CDR3 protein is one row after TCRdb ran MiXCR on the 5' RACE reads. The repertoire consists of under 2 million distinct CDR3 sequences, with about 32% occurring once and the leading ten covering over 9%. Overall study findings and caveats: Shifts in expanded clonotypes may have been confounded by donor CMV status, which was unknown.

This clonotype was seen a handful of times. The antigen is not known. Sequenced: blood. The chain joins TRBV20-1 to TRBJ2-5; D may be TRBD1 (5 bases). Gene TRBJ2-7 matches the end of the DNA better, so the J call may be wrong. This TCR came from a woman aged 30 to 39 in good health. Here the CDR3 reads CSARDWTGRDLPEQYF. The DNA for the CDR3 is TGCAGTGCTAGAGACTGGACGGGCAGGGATCTTCCCGAGCAGTACTTC.